A single sample gave rise to the 2 T cell receptor beta chains below, sequenced in a study of CD8 T cells in ankylosing spondylitis. TCRdb re-derived calls from the 5' RACE reads in MiXCR, one entry per CDR3 protein. The data hold around 490,000 distinct CDR3 sequences, with approximately 5% observed a single time. These TCRs' antigens remain unknown. Findings of the study overall: For ankylosing spondylitis blood, a TCR beta motif of 7 or 8 highly homologous variants appeared characteristic.

Sequencing was carried out using blood, either unsorted or a sorted T cell fraction (not recorded which). Receptors were obtained from a male donor with ankylosing spondylitis.

This clonotype was detected ten times or more. This chain links TRBV20-1 with TRBJ1-4; perhaps TRBD1 as D (6 bases). Trimming pared 5 bases from V and 8 bases from J, leaving 15 bases between. CDR1 and CDR2 from the germline V gene are DFQATT and SNEGSKA (reference sequence). This CDR3 region has 13 residues. CDR3 residues: CSAVTGGSEKLFF. CDR3 sequence (DNA): TGCAGTGCTGTGACAGGAGGAAGCGAAAAACTGTTTTTT.

Only one count was recorded for this clonotype. The chain is built from TRBV19 and TRBJ2-3; 8 positions agree with TRBD1. Germline lookup yields CDR1 LNHDA and CDR2 SQIVND (reference sequence). V lost 5 bases and J lost 2; bases outside the gene matches: 6. This CDR3 region has 15 residues. This CDR3 reads CASSPQGASTDTQYF. CDR3 bases: TGTGCCAGTAGTCCCCAGGGGGCTTCCACAGATACGCAGTATTTT.